The 3 T cell receptor beta chains reported below all come from one sample, sequenced in a study of T cell responses to AZD1222 COVID-19 vaccine. Some clones are missing from TCRdb's copy, which holds only in-frame ones; the method was immunoSEQ multiplex PCR. This sample carries 79,000 or so clones, approximately 89% of them seen once, and the ten largest clones take over 4%. This specimen consisted of peripheral blood, obtained 28 days after the second AZD1222 dose. Receptors originate from an adult who received the AZD1222 COVID-19 vaccine.

The V call is TRBV7-3, the J call TRBJ2-2; the match to TRBD1 covers 11 bases. V was pared by 4 bases and J by 6 bases, with 13 bases of the junction left unmatched. Germline lookup yields CDR1 SGHTA and CDR2 FQGTGA. The CDR3 is 18 amino acids. The CDR3 loop is CASSSTGQGAVFPGELFF. The CDR3 nucleotides read TGTGCCAGCAGCTCAACAGGACAGGGGGCTGTTTTCCCCGGGGAGCTGTTTTTT.

V is TRBV6-2 or TRBV6-3 and J is TRBJ1-2; TRBD1 is a possible D gene (6 bases). V was shortened by 5 bases and J by 5 bases, with 15 bases between the two germline ends. CDR3 length: 14 amino acids. Germline-derived CDR1 and CDR2 are MNHEY and SVGEGT. Here the CDR3 reads CASSPRGGAYGYTF. CDR3 DNA sequence: TGTGCCAGCAGTCCCCGGGGGGGGGCGTATGGCTACACCTTC.

V is TRBV29-1 and J is TRBJ2-7; the D gene could be TRBD1 or TRBD2 (6 bases each). Trimming left V 4 bases short and J 1 base short, with 17 bases between. The CDR3 consists of 15 residues. Germline CDR1 SQVTM, CDR2 ANQGSEA. The chain's CDR3 is CSVVLLKGGSYEQYF. CDR3 sequence (DNA): TGCAGCGTTGTCCTGCTCAAGGGGGGATCCTACGAGCAGTACTTC.